A single sample gave rise to the 23 T cell receptor beta chains below, sequenced in a study of regulatory T cells in long-lasting Graves disease. TCR beta libraries were built with iRepertoire HTBI primers and Arm-PCR of CDR3 regions. TCRdb analysed the multiplex PCR reads with MiXCR anew, one entry per CDR3 protein. The table has roughly 500,000 distinct CDR3 sequences, more than 20% seen once. The time point denotes: persistent/refractory GD, antithyroid drugs over 5 years with positive TRAb. The TCR library used RNA extracted from PBMCs. This sample comprised peripheral blood mononuclear cells (PBMCs), obtained when the disease was refractory, from a patient treated with antithyroid drugs. These receptors were collected from a female donor with Graves disease.

This clonotype was observed at least ten times. This CDR3 is CASSDLGFGNQPQHF. The CDR3 nucleotides are TGTGCCAGCAGTGATTTGGGTTTCGGCAATCAGCCCCAGCATTTT. The gene calls are TRBV28 and TRBJ1-5; the D is unclear. V lost 5 bases and J lost 2, with 13 bases in between. Germline V gene data show CDR1 as MDHEN and CDR2 as SYDVKM. There are 15 residues in the CDR3.

This clonotype appeared many times. The V gene is TRBV11-2, the J gene TRBJ2-7, with 11 bases lining up with TRBD2. This CDR3 contains 15 residues. With V trimmed by 5 bases and J by 2 bases, 5 bases remained unmatched. Germline-derived CDR1 and CDR2 are SGHAT and FQNNGV. The CDR3 nucleotides read TGTGCCAGCAGCCATGGGACTAGCGGTACCTACGAGCAGTACTTC. The encoded protein is CASSHGTSGTYEQYF.

This clonotype was recorded at least ten times. This chain connects TRBV11-2 to TRBJ2-2; TRBD1 or TRBD2 may be the D gene (6 bases each). Trimming took 1 base from V and 1 from J, leaving 10 bases between them. This CDR3 has 16 residues. Germline assignment: CDR1 SGHAT and CDR2 FQNNGV. This CDR3 is CASSLVRGVNTGELFF. CDR3 sequence (DNA): TGTGCCAGCAGCTTAGTGAGGGGGGTGAACACCGGGGAGCTGTTTTTT.

The chain links TRBV6-1 to TRBJ2-7; 12 nucleotides align to TRBD2. The germline V gene encodes CDR1 MNHNS and CDR2 SASEGT. The V gene end was trimmed by 2 bases and the J gene end by 3 bases; junction bases not matched to a gene: 5. The CDR3 extends over 16 amino acids. CDR3 bases: TGTGCCAGCAGTGAAATGGCTAGCGGGAGGGTCTACGAGCAGTACTTC. It specifies CASSEMASGRVYEQYF.

Only a few counts were recorded for this clonotype. The rearrangement uses TRBV5-4 and TRBJ1-1; 10 positions agree with TRBD1. In germline, CDR1 is SGHNT, CDR2 YYREEE (reference sequence). The CDR3 spans 16 residues. With V trimmed by 2 bases and J by 2 bases, 6 bases remained unmatched. The CDR3 loop is CASSFGTGDVNTEAFF. The CDR3 region has the DNA TGTGCCAGCAGCTTTGGGACAGGGGATGTAAACACTGAAGCTTTCTTT.

The sample holds a few counts of this clonotype. The gene calls are TRBV20-1 and TRBJ2-7, with 8 positions matching TRBD2. The CDR3 is 16 residues long. CDR1 DFQATT and CDR2 SNEGSKA come from the germline V gene (reference sequence). J was trimmed by 0 bases and V by 8 bases; bases with no gene match: 15. The CDR3 here is CSLAVVGGRSSYEQYF. CDR3 bases: TGCAGTCTCGCGGTAGTGGGCGGGAGGAGCTCCTACGAGCAGTACTTC.

This clonotype was recorded many times. V and J are TRBV11-2 and TRBJ2-7; D remains unclear. The V gene's germline CDR1 is SGHAT and CDR2 FQNNGV. Trimming stripped 3 bases from V and 2 bases from J, with 14 bases between. This CDR3 spans 15 amino acids. The DNA of the CDR3 is TGTGCCAGCAGCTTCGGCGGTGGAGTTGCCTACGAGCAGTACTTC. It yields the protein CASSFGGGVAYEQYF.

This clonotype was recorded many times. The rearrangement joins TRBV2 to TRBJ2-7, with D hard to call. The CDR3 length is 12 residues. V gave up 5 bases and J gave up 0 bases, with 5 bases separating them. Looked up from germline, CDR1 is SNHLY and CDR2 is FYNNEI. The CDR3 protein is CASSSLSYEQYF. The CDR3 DNA is TGTGCCAGCAGTTCCCTCTCCTACGAGCAGTACTTC.

This clonotype was counted ten times or more. This chain links TRBV27 with TRBJ1-2; 12 bases match TRBD1. Germline V gives CDR1 MNHEY, CDR2 SMNVEV (reference sequence). With V trimmed by 4 bases and J by 7 bases, 13 bases remained unmatched. The CDR3 contains 17 residues. The CDR3 DNA is TGTGCCAGCAGTTCCGTATGGGACAGGGGGCGGATTGCTGGCTACACCTTC. It translates to CASSSVWDRGRIAGYTF.

The chain is built from TRBV5-5 and TRBJ2-7; D is undetermined. The germline gives CDR1 SGHKS, CDR2 YYEKEE (reference sequence). This CDR3 is built from 14 residues. V was cut by 4 bases and J by 0 bases, with 11 bases left in between. The DNA of the CDR3 is TGTGCCAGCAGCCAGGACGGGCGCTCCTACGAGCAGTACTTC. Its translation is CASSQDGRSYEQYF.

The rearrangement links TRBV11-1 to TRBJ2-2, with no clear D. This CDR3 is built from 16 residues. The germline gives CDR1 SGHAT, CDR2 FQDESV (reference sequence). Trimming took off 1 base at V and 6 bases at J, with 15 bases between the two ends. The CDR3 sequence: CASSLEVAMFAGELFF. CDR3 coding DNA: TGTGCCAGCAGCTTAGAAGTAGCTATGTTCGCCGGGGAGCTGTTTTTT.

This clonotype was found a few times. The gene calls are TRBV10-3 and TRBJ2-2; TRBD2 matches at 8 bases. Germline V lookup: CDR1 ENHRY, CDR2 SYGVKD. The CDR3 length is 16 residues. V lost 6 bases to trimming and J lost 0 bases; unmatched junction nucleotides: 6. Here the CDR3 DNA reads TGTGCCATCAGCGCCACTAGCGGAACGAACACCGGGGAGCTGTTTTTT. Protein product: CAISATSGTNTGELFF.

This clonotype was detected ten times or more. The chain couples TRBV6-2 or TRBV6-3 to TRBJ1-5; 7 bases are a match to TRBD1. CDR3 size: 15 residues. Germline loops: CDR1 MNHEY, CDR2 SVGEGT. V gave up 2 bases and J gave up 4 bases; unmatched junction bases: 5. The CDR3 protein is CASSYIPGQNQPQHF. The CDR3 DNA reads as TGTGCCAGCAGTTACATCCCGGGACAGAATCAGCCCCAGCATTTT.

The gene calls are TRBV19 and TRBJ1-6, with TRBD1 matching 8 bases. CDR3 size: 17 residues. V dropped 4 bases and J dropped 10; count of bases not matched to a gene: 15. CDR1 and CDR2 (germline): LNHDA, SQIVND (reference sequence). CDR3 protein: CASSTPGGAGSKSPLHF. The CDR3 DNA reads TGTGCCAGTAGTACCCCAGGGGGCGCCGGGTCGAAATCACCCCTCCACTTT. Full variable domain (outside the CDR3, taken from reference TRBV19 and TRBJ1-6): DGGITQSPKYLFRKEGQNVTLSCEQNLNHDAMYWYRQDPGQGLRLIYYSQIVNDFQKGDIAEGYSVSREKKESFPLTVTSAQKNPTAFYLCASSTPGGAGSKSPLHFGNGTRLTVT.

The chain uses TRBV30 and TRBJ2-1, with TRBD2 matching 10 bases. CDR1 is GTSNPN and CDR2 is SVGIG in the germline V gene (reference sequence). The V and J ends lost 2 bases and 2 bases, in that order; junction bases with no gene match: 6. There are 16 residues in the CDR3. The DNA for the CDR3 is TGTGCCTGGAGTTTCAGGACTAGCGGAACCTACAATGAGCAGTTCTTC. As protein: CAWSFRTSGTYNEQFF.

There are many counts of this clonotype. The chain links TRBV6-1 to TRBJ2-5, with D possibly TRBD1 on 6 matching bases. The CDR3 sequence is 13 residues long. Germline-derived CDR1 and CDR2 are MNHNS and SASEGT. The V gene lost 7 bases and the J gene lost 4 bases, with 13 bases spanning the gap. CDR3 sequence reads: CASTRTGTETQYF. CDR3 sequence (DNA): TGTGCCAGCACCCGCACAGGGACAGAGACCCAGTACTTC.

The sample holds many counts of this clonotype. The chain couples TRBV12-3 or TRBV12-4 to TRBJ2-5; 10 positions match TRBD1. V shed 6 bases, J shed 7 bases, and the junction held 8 bases outside the gene matches. The CDR3 runs 14 residues. CDR3 amino acids: CASSLRDRGGTQYF. The CDR3 DNA follows: TGTGCCAGCAGCCTGAGGGACAGGGGAGGGACCCAGTACTTC.

There are a few counts of this clonotype. This chain joins TRBV12-3 or TRBV12-4 and TRBJ2-2; D not resolved. V shed 6 bases and J shed 7 bases, with 12 bases lying between them. The CDR3 is 13 residues long. The CDR3 DNA sequence: TGTGCCAGCAGACAACTGGGTGACGGGGAGCTGTTTTTT. This encodes CASRQLGDGELFF.

This clonotype was found many times. The CDR3 here is CASSLLQWQNYGYTF. The CDR3 DNA is TGTGCCAGCAGCTTACTTCAGTGGCAGAACTATGGCTACACCTTC. The J gene is TRBJ1-2, the V gene TRBV11-2; D uncertain. V was shortened by 2 bases and J by 2 bases, with 12 bases between the two germline ends. Germline assignment: CDR1 SGHAT and CDR2 FQNNGV. CDR3 length: 15 amino acids.

The rearrangement joins TRBV12-3 or TRBV12-4 to TRBJ2-7; 8 bases fit TRBD1. V lost 6 bases to trimming and J lost 0 bases; unmatched junction nucleotides: 4. The CDR3 extends over 14 amino acids. Written as DNA, the CDR3 is TGTGCCAGCAGCTCGACAGGGGTCTCCTACGAGCAGTACTTC. As protein: CASSSTGVSYEQYF.

This clonotype came up a few times. The chain has TRBV20-1 and TRBJ2-3; D is uncertain. V was clipped by 3 bases and J by 0 bases, with 7 bases between them. The CDR3 is made up of 13 amino acids. Germline V gives CDR1 DFQATT, CDR2 SNEGSKA (reference sequence). CDR3 nucleotides: TGCAGTGCTAGTTCCCGAAGCACAGATACGCAGTATTTT. Translation gives CSASSRSTDTQYF.

This clonotype was observed many times. V usage is TRBV30 and J usage is TRBJ2-5; TRBD1 agrees at 10 bases. V lost 7 bases, J lost 3 bases, and 14 bases stayed unmatched. Germline loops: CDR1 GTSNPN, CDR2 SVGIG (reference sequence). This CDR3 comprises 16 residues. The DNA of the CDR3 is TGTGCCTCTCGCGGGAAATTAGGACAGGGGGAAGAGACCCAGTACTTC. As protein: CASRGKLGQGEETQYF.

In DNA form, the CDR3 reads TGTGCCATCAGGAGGGACAGAAATTCACCCCTCCACTTT. Protein: CAIRRDRNSPLHF. This chain connects TRBV10-3 to TRBJ1-6, with 7 bases lining up with TRBD1. Germline V gene sequence: CDR1 ENHRY, CDR2 SYGVKD. The CDR3 extends over 13 amino acids. Unmatched junction bases numbered 3, after V lost 6 bases and J lost 7 bases.